The 21 T cell receptor beta chains listed next were all sequenced from one sample in a study of cytomegalovirus exposure and HLA in healthy donors. The primer mix had 60 Vbeta and 13 Jbeta primers. The assay was immunoSEQ multiplex PCR, and TCRdb's table has in-frame clones only and misses some. The table has under 150,000 clones, roughly 9.4% seen once; the top ten hold 1.5% to 2%. What was sequenced was PBMCs. The receptors come from a male donor in good health and CMV-seronegative.

The gene calls are TRBV6-1 and TRBJ1-6; D may be TRBD1 (5 bases). Germline V gene lookup returns CDR1 MNHNS and CDR2 SASEGT. There are 15 residues in the CDR3. V lost 3 bases, J lost 14 bases, and 20 bases lay in between. This chain's CDR3 is CASSELRPGESSLHF. The CDR3 DNA sequence: TGTGCCAGCAGTGAGCTGCGCCCGGGGGAATCATCCCTCCACTTT.

The chain has TRBV5-1 and TRBJ2-7; D might be TRBD2 (7 bases). The V end lost 0 bases, the J end lost 5 bases, and 12 bases lay between the germline ends. CDR1 and CDR2 from the germline V gene are SGHRS and YFSETQ. This CDR3 region has 14 residues. CDR3 DNA: TGCGCCAGCAGCTTGGCAGGGGAGGGGGACGAGCAGTACTTC. Protein sequence: CASSLAGEGDEQYF. Drawing the rest from reference TRBV5-1 and TRBJ2-7, the complete variable domain is KAGVTQTPRYLIKTRGQQVTLSCSPISGHRSVSWYQQTPGQGLQFLFEYFSETQRNKGNFPGRFSGRQFSNSRSEMNVSTLELGDSALYLCASSLAGEGDEQYFGPGTRLTVT.

This clone was observed a few times. This chain connects TRBV4-3 to TRBJ2-1; D unresolved. The V gene's germline CDR1 is LGHNA and CDR2 YSLEER. The CDR3 runs 16 residues. V was pared by 0 bases and J by 1 base, with 10 bases between. This chain's CDR3 is CASSQDLVTSYNEQFF. The CDR3 DNA reads as TGCGCCAGCAGCCAAGATCTAGTGACTTCCTACAATGAGCAGTTCTTC.

In its sample, this clone was seen a few times. This chain connects TRBV7-2 to TRBJ2-6; D remains unclear. V lost 7 bases and J 4 bases, leaving 23 bases between the germline ends. In germline, CDR1 is SGHTA, CDR2 FQGNSA. This CDR3 is built from 18 residues. This chain's CDR3 is CASTANGRAFAGANVLTF. The CDR3 DNA reads as TGTGCCAGCACCGCGAACGGCAGAGCGTTTGCGGGGGCCAACGTCCTGACTTTC.

This clone was counted only a few times. The chain employs TRBV19 and TRBJ1-5, with D perhaps matching TRBD1 (6 bases). Germline V CDR1 and CDR2: LNHDA, SQIVND (reference sequence). This CDR3 is 15 amino acids long. Deletions cut 9 bases from V and 2 bases from J, with 17 bases between. CDR3 region: CASWGRNGGNQPQHF. The CDR3 nucleotides are TGTGCCAGCTGGGGGCGAAATGGAGGCAATCAGCCCCAGCATTTT.

This clone has only a few counts. The chain links TRBV18 to TRBJ1-5; TRBD1 aligns across 9 bases. With V trimmed by 1 base and J by 6 bases, 7 bases remained unmatched. Germline V gene data show CDR1 as KGHSH and CDR2 as LQKENI. This CDR3 is 16 amino acids long. The CDR3 DNA sequence: TGTGCCAGCTCACCACTGGAACAGGGGGCTGTTCAGCCCCAGCATTTT. It specifies CASSPLEQGAVQPQHF.

The table lists this clone with a few counts. The chain has TRBV15 and TRBJ2-5; D gene ambiguous. Germline V gene lookup returns CDR1 LNHNV and CDR2 YYDKDF (reference sequence). The V end was cut by 1 base, the J end by 5 bases, with 14 bases between. This CDR3 is 15 amino acids long. CDR3: CATSRVLTFTETQYF. The DNA of the CDR3 is TGTGCCACCAGCAGAGTACTCACCTTTACGGAGACCCAGTACTTC.

The chain is built from TRBV7-9 and TRBJ2-7; 8 nucleotides agree with TRBD1. The CDR3 is 15 residues long. Looked up from germline, CDR1 is SEHNR and CDR2 is FQNEAQ (reference sequence). With V trimmed by 5 bases and J by 7 bases, 13 bases remained unmatched. The CDR3 loop reads CASSVRTGRDREQYF. In nucleotides, the CDR3 is TGTGCCAGCAGCGTGCGGACAGGGCGGGATAGGGAGCAGTACTTC.

The chain employs TRBV7-9 and TRBJ1-2, with 9 nucleotides matching TRBD1. Unmatched junction bases numbered 11, after V lost 5 bases and J lost 4 bases. Germline CDR1 reads SEHNR; CDR2 reads FQNEAQ (reference sequence). This CDR3 is built from 16 residues. The chain's CDR3 is CASSGEGDRVGYGYTF. The CDR3 DNA follows: TGTGCCAGCAGCGGGGAGGGGGACAGGGTGGGCTATGGCTACACCTTC.

This clone was observed a few times. The chain recombines TRBV19 with TRBJ1-6; the match to TRBD1 covers 9 bases. CDR1 and CDR2 from the germline V gene are LNHDA and SQIVND (reference sequence). V trimming: 6 bases; J trimming: 0 bases; junction bases outside the gene matches: 3. CDR3 length equals 16 residues. This CDR3 reads CASRIQGASYNSPLHF. The CDR3 region has the DNA TGTGCCAGTAGGATACAGGGGGCCTCCTATAATTCACCCCTCCACTTT.

In this sample, this clone turned up a few times. V gene TRBV14 combines with J gene TRBJ1-2; maybe TRBD1 (5 bases). CDR3 length: 15 amino acids. V shed 4 bases and J shed 4 bases, with 16 bases lying between them. Germline-derived CDR1 and CDR2 are SGHDN and FVKESK. For the CDR3, the DNA is TGTGCCAGCAGCCCGGAGGGGACCTTCCGCTATGGCTACACCTTC. Protein product: CASSPEGTFRYGYTF.

This clone was recorded a few times. The chain has TRBV5-4 and TRBJ2-5; TRBD2 is a possible D gene (5 bases). The length of the CDR3 is 14 residues. V was clipped by 4 bases and J by 3 bases, with 13 bases between them. Germline V gene data show CDR1 as SGHNT and CDR2 as YYREEE (reference sequence). DNA of the CDR3: TGTGCCAGCAGCCTAAGACCGGGGAAAGAGACCCAGTACTTC. Its protein product is CASSLRPGKETQYF.

V gene TRBV2 combines with J gene TRBJ1-2, with no clear D. Trimming took 1 base from V and 6 from J, leaving 6 bases between them. Germline values: CDR1 SNHLY, CDR2 FYNNEI. This CDR3 comprises 12 residues. The CDR3 sequence: CASSEGRHGYTF. In DNA form, the CDR3 reads TGTGCCAGCAGTGAAGGGCGGCATGGCTACACCTTC.

This clone was recorded only once. The gene calls are TRBV4-2 and TRBJ1-3; D is possibly TRBD1 (6 bases). Germline-derived CDR1 and CDR2 are LGHNA and YNFKEQ. The CDR3 extends over 17 amino acids. V gave up 0 bases and J gave up 0 bases, with 12 bases separating them. The CDR3 DNA sequence: TGTGCCAGCAGCCAAGAGACAGGCAAGAGCTCTGGAAACACCATATATTTT. It encodes CASSQETGKSSGNTIYF.

In its sample, this clone was seen a few times. V gene TRBV4-3 combines with J gene TRBJ2-7, with TRBD2 matching 11 bases. Germline lookup yields CDR1 LGHNA and CDR2 YSLEER. V gave up 3 bases and J gave up 7 bases; unmatched junction bases: 11. The CDR3 extends over 16 amino acids. The CDR3 DNA reads TGCGCCAGCAGCCAGTCATTAACTAGCGGGGGATTGGAGCAGTACTTC. This translates into CASSQSLTSGGLEQYF.

The chain links TRBV7-9 to TRBJ2-3; D might be TRBD1 (7 bases). V was pared by 10 bases and J by 2 bases, with 16 bases between. Germline CDR1 SEHNR, CDR2 FQNEAQ (reference sequence). The CDR3 has 14 residues. The CDR3 nucleotides read TGTGCCATCCCGCGGGACAGCTACACAGATACGCAGTATTTT. Its protein is CAIPRDSYTDTQYF.

This clone was seen more than once but under ten times. V gene TRBV5-5 combines with J gene TRBJ2-5; 12 positions agree with TRBD2. The CDR3 totals 17 residues. V shed 0 bases, J shed 4 bases, and the junction held 7 bases outside the gene matches. Germline V gene sequence: CDR1 SGHKS, CDR2 YYEKEE (reference sequence). The CDR3 DNA reads TGTGCCAGCAGCTTGGCCCCTAGCGGGGGGGCCACAGAGACCCAGTACTTC. Translation: CASSLAPSGGATETQYF. Drawing the rest from reference TRBV5-5 and TRBJ2-5, the complete variable domain is DAGVTQSPTHLIKTRGQQVTLRCSPISGHKSVSWYQQVLGQGPQFIFQYYEKEERGRGNFPDRFSARQFPNYSSELNVNALLLGDSALYLCASSLAPSGGATETQYFGPGTRLLVL.

Worth noting for this clone: One junction end disagrees with the germline gene, perhaps due to a read error. Different DNA sequences within this sample yield the same CDR3. This sequence joins TRBV7-2 and TRBJ1-2; 7 bases are shared with TRBD1. The length of the CDR3 is 13 residues. Per the germline V gene, CDR1 is SGHTA and CDR2 is FQGNSA. The CDR3 sequence: CASSFRQGDGYTF. The CDR3 nucleotides read TGTGCCAGTAGCTTCCGACAGGGTGATGGCTACACCTTC. Together with reference TRBV7-2 and TRBJ1-2, the CDR3 gives the full variable domain: GAGVSQSPSNKVTEKGKDVELRCDPISGHTALYWYRQSLGQGLEFLIYFQGNSAPDKSGLPSDRFSAERTGGSVSTLTIQRTQQEDSAVYLCASSFRQGDGYTFGSGTRLTVV.

The table lists this clone with a few counts. V is TRBV9 and J is TRBJ1-2; D not certain. The V end was cut by 0 bases, the J end by 7 bases, with 13 bases between. The CDR3 contains 14 residues. Looked up from germline, CDR1 is SGDLS and CDR2 is YYNGEE. CDR3 in amino acids: CASSVARSGGGYTF. CDR3 in DNA: TGTGCCAGCAGCGTAGCACGGTCAGGAGGTGGCTACACCTTC.

The chain recombines TRBV6-5 with TRBJ1-6, with 9 bases aligning to TRBD1. CDR1 is MNHEY and CDR2 is SVGAGI in the germline V gene. CDR3 length equals 15 residues. V lost 5 bases and J lost 10; bases outside the gene matches: 9. The CDR3 DNA sequence: TGTGCCAGCAGTCCCGGGACAGGGTATGGATCACCCCTCCACTTT. This sequence encodes CASSPGTGYGSPLHF.

The chain carries TRBV15 and TRBJ2-7; D might be TRBD2 (5 bases). The length of the CDR3 is 15 residues. V lost 1 base and J 4 bases, leaving 14 bases between the germline ends. CDR1 and CDR2 (germline): LNHNV, YYDKDF (reference sequence). The CDR3 DNA reads TGTGCCACCAGCAGAGGTAGGGAGCGTAGTTACGAGCAGTACTTC. It is translated as CATSRGRERSYEQYF.